This T cell receptor (beta chain) was obtained from a study of cytomegalovirus exposure and HLA in healthy donors. From germline, CDR1 is SGHTA and CDR2 FQGNSA. V lost 5 bases, J lost 7 bases, and 10 bases stayed unmatched. The CDR3 loop spans 15 amino acids. PCR primers comprised 60 Vbeta and 13 Jbeta primers. Measured with immunoSEQ multiplex PCR; TCRdb has only the in-frame clones, and not every one. The repertoire consists of some 100,000 clones, with 69% occurring once and the leading ten covering 4.5% to 5.5%. The sequence was collected from a woman in her sixties or seventies in good health and CMV-seropositive. The rearrangement uses TRBV7-2 and TRBJ2-3; TRBD2 matches at 9 bases. What was sequenced was PBMCs. The DNA for the CDR3 is TGTGCCAGCAGCCTCGAGAGCGGGGGGTCAAATACGCAGTATTTT. Residues: CASSLESGGSNTQYF.